This TCR beta chain was sequenced during a study of T cell repertoires in cytomegalovirus infection. The wider study: CMV infection together with matching HLA type was indicated by public TCR beta signatures.

After removal of 1 base from V and 3 bases from J, the junction contained 8 bases not matched to a gene. The CDR3 runs 17 residues. Per germline, CDR1 SGHTA and CDR2 FQGNSA. Ten or more counts support this clonotype. What it binds is unknown. Study results and caveats: HLA-C-restricted CMV clonotypes gave the most frequent clonotype in two of eight donors. Frequencies of public TCR beta families were cumulated, and this identified carriers of CMV plus the relevant HLA.

TCRdb recomputed calls from the reads with MiXCR, one row per CDR3 protein. The table has 200,000 to 300,000 distinct CDR3 sequences, roughly 12% seen once. Sequencing was carried out using PBMCs. This clonotype was obtained from a human donor in good health (CMV status not recorded). Some clones in this sample may be carry-over from other donors' samples. J is TRBJ2-5 and V is TRBV7-2; 10 nucleotides agree with TRBD2. The chain's CDR3 is CASSLVGSGGRKETQYF. As DNA, the CDR3 is TGTGCCAGCAGCTTAGTGGGTAGCGGGGGGAGAAAAGAGACCCAGTACTTC.